These 23 T cell receptor beta chains came from one sample sequenced in a study of technical replicates of blood from several donors. The method was immunoSEQ multiplex PCR; TCRdb's version includes in-frame clones alone and lacks a portion of them. The repertoire includes 50,000 to 70,000 clones, roughly 90% of them detected once, and about 4.6% sits in the top ten. Material: PBMCs. These receptors all stem from a human donor in good health. Some clones in this sample may be carry-over from other donors' samples.

This chain connects TRBV21-1 to TRBJ2-1; TRBD1 was called by the table and not checked on the DNA. TRBV21-1 is termed a pseudogene. CDR3 length: 13 residues. CDR3 sequence reads: CASILQGAREQFF. The CDR3 DNA is TGTGCCAGCATACTACAGGGGGCCAGGGAGCAGTTCTTC.

The chain joins TRBV21-1 to TRBJ2-2; TRBD1 is the table's D call and was not checked against the DNA. TRBV21-1 is reported as a pseudogene. The CDR3 runs 16 residues. This CDR3 reads CASSQNGALGTGELFF. The CDR3 DNA reads TGTGCCAGCAGCCAAAATGGGGCATTGGGCACCGGGGAGCTGTTTTTT.

This clone appeared once. This chain joins TRBV7-2 and TRBJ1-5; D may be TRBD1 (5 bases). This CDR3 region has 13 residues. V shed 3 bases and J shed 6 bases, with 9 bases lying between them. Germline CDR1 and CDR2: SGHTA and FQGNSA. The CDR3 loop is CASSLGGPQPQHF. In nucleotides, the CDR3 is TGTGCCAGCAGCTTGGGGGGACCTCAGCCCCAGCATTTT. The variable domain in full, completed from reference TRBV7-2 and TRBJ1-5, reads GAGVSQSPSNKVTEKGKDVELRCDPISGHTALYWYRQSLGQGLEFLIYFQGNSAPDKSGLPSDRFSAERTGGSVSTLTIQRTQQEDSAVYLCASSLGGPQPQHFGDGTRLSIL.

This clone was detected once. The rearrangement links TRBV7-2 to TRBJ2-7; 7 positions match TRBD1. This CDR3 spans 13 amino acids. The V gene end was trimmed by 5 bases and the J gene end by 2 bases; junction bases not matched to a gene: 3. Per germline, CDR1 SGHTA and CDR2 FQGNSA. The CDR3 here is CASSRGQAYEQYF. The DNA for the CDR3 is TGTGCCAGCAGCCGAGGACAGGCCTACGAGCAGTACTTC.

The rearrangement links TRBV5-1 to TRBJ2-5, with 7 bases aligning to TRBD1. V lost 4 bases, J lost 4 bases, and 4 bases stayed unmatched. This CDR3 comprises 13 residues. CDR1 is SGHRS, CDR2 YFSETQ, per germline. The CDR3 is CASSVGTAETQYF. DNA for the CDR3: TGCGCCAGCAGCGTCGGGACAGCAGAGACCCAGTACTTC. The full variable domain, completed using reference TRBV5-1 and TRBJ2-5, is KAGVTQTPRYLIKTRGQQVTLSCSPISGHRSVSWYQQTPGQGLQFLFEYFSETQRNKGNFPGRFSGRQFSNSRSEMNVSTLELGDSALYLCASSVGTAETQYFGPGTRLLVL.

The count of this clone is one. The rearrangement links TRBV4-1 to TRBJ2-3; a weak D match, TRBD2 (5 bases). Germline CDR1 and CDR2: MGHRA and YSYEKL. The CDR3 sequence is 16 residues long. The V end lost 1 base, the J end lost 1 base, and 12 bases lay between the germline ends. The CDR3 loop reads CASSQAFGSRTDTQYF. The DNA for the CDR3 is TGCGCCAGCAGCCAAGCGTTTGGGAGCCGCACAGATACGCAGTATTTT.

The table lists this clone with a count of one. This chain joins TRBV5-6 and TRBJ2-1; maybe TRBD1 (7 bases). Germline V gene data show CDR1 as SGHDT and CDR2 as YYEEEE. The CDR3 length is 17 residues. The ends were cut back, 3 bases at V and 7 bases at J, with 23 bases in the middle. The CDR3 sequence is CASSSTKRGRGVNEQFF. In nucleotides, the CDR3 is TGTGCCAGCAGCTCCACGAAAAGAGGCAGGGGGGTAAATGAGCAGTTCTTC.

The chain employs TRBV10-3 and TRBJ2-7; 9 nucleotides match TRBD1. Germline assignment: CDR1 ENHRY and CDR2 SYGVKD. This CDR3 spans 14 amino acids. The junction had 6 bases not matched to a gene; V was cut back by 6 bases and J by 3 bases. As DNA, the CDR3 is TGTGCCATCAGGGGACAGGGACCCAACTACGAGCAGTACTTC. This encodes CAIRGQGPNYEQYF.

The V and J genes are TRBV5-1 and TRBJ2-7, with 7 positions matching TRBD2. This CDR3 comprises 12 residues. Germline loops: CDR1 SGHRS, CDR2 YFSETQ. V was clipped by 4 bases and J by 6 bases; unmatched bases: 4. The CDR3 loop reads CASSAGVSEQYF. CDR3 DNA sequence: TGCGCCAGCAGCGCGGGGGTGTCCGAGCAGTACTTC.

This sequence joins TRBV7-2 and TRBJ1-2; TRBD1 is a possible D gene (6 bases). The V end was cut by 5 bases, the J end by 8 bases, with 12 bases between. Germline CDR1 and CDR2: SGHTA and FQGNSA. The CDR3 has 12 amino acids. The CDR3: CASSQGGPGYTF. The CDR3, as DNA: TGTGCCAGCAGCCAAGGGGGTCCGGGCTACACCTTC.

The V gene is TRBV29-1, the J gene TRBJ1-1, with TRBD1 identical over 8 bases. The CDR3 sequence is 12 residues long. The germline CDR1 and CDR2 sequences are SQVTM and ANQGSEA. Germline trimming cut 7 bases from V and 4 bases from J; bases unmatched to any gene: 5. In DNA, the CDR3 is TGCAGCGGTGGACAGGGACCCACTGAAGCTTTCTTT. This gives the protein CSGGQGPTEAFF.

This chain joins TRBV27 and TRBJ1-2, with a possible D match to TRBD1 (6 bases). CDR1 MNHEY and CDR2 SMNVEV come from the germline V gene (reference sequence). The CDR3 loop spans 16 amino acids. V was pared by 1 base and J by 4 bases, with 16 bases between. CDR3 sequence (DNA): TGTGCCAGCAGTTTATTGGCGGGGGCGTCGGTCTATGGCTACACCTTC. It translates to CASSLLAGASVYGYTF.

This chain connects TRBV5-1 to TRBJ1-2, with TRBD1 matching 11 bases. The CDR3 totals 15 residues. Germline V gene data show CDR1 as SGHRS and CDR2 as YFSETQ. V shed 4 bases, J shed 5 bases, and the junction held 7 bases outside the gene matches. The CDR3 region has the DNA TGCGCCAGCAGCCCAGGGACAGGGGGAGGTTATGGCTACACCTTC. Protein sequence: CASSPGTGGGYGYTF.

V and J are TRBV15 and TRBJ1-2, with 10 bases matching TRBD1. The CDR3 is made up of 13 amino acids. Germline trimming cut 5 bases from V and 6 bases from J; bases unmatched to any gene: 3. Germline CDR1 and CDR2: LNHNV and YYDKDF (reference sequence). The CDR3 nucleotides are TGTGCCACCAGCGGAGGGACAGGGGATGGCTACACCTTC. It is translated as CATSGGTGDGYTF.

This chain joins TRBV9 and TRBJ2-7, with 7 bases matching TRBD2. Trimming took 0 bases from V and 0 from J; bases not matched to a gene: 3. The CDR3 extends over 15 amino acids. Per germline, CDR1 SGDLS and CDR2 YYNGEE. This CDR3 is CASSVGGGFSYEQYF. CDR3 DNA: TGTGCCAGCAGCGTAGGGGGGGGTTTCTCCTACGAGCAGTACTTC.

The chain employs TRBV19 and TRBJ2-4, with a tentative D call TRBD2 (6 bases). This CDR3 contains 17 residues. Between the trimmed V and J ends, which lost 11 bases and 0 bases, there was a span of 23 bases. Looked up from germline, CDR1 is LNHDA and CDR2 is SQIVND (reference sequence). The CDR3 loop reads CAQGAGPYRGAKNIQYF. The CDR3 DNA reads as TGTGCCCAAGGGGCGGGACCCTATCGCGGAGCCAAAAACATTCAGTACTTC. Full variable domain (missing parts from reference TRBV19 and TRBJ2-4): DGGITQSPKYLFRKEGQNVTLSCEQNLNHDAMYWYRQDPGQGLRLIYYSQIVNDFQKGDIAEGYSVSREKKESFPLTVTSAQKNPTAFYLCAQGAGPYRGAKNIQYFGAGTRLSVL.

This rearrangement joins TRBV30 to TRBJ2-1; D not certain. Germline V gene sequence: CDR1 GTSNPN, CDR2 SVGIG (reference sequence). The germline V and J ends were trimmed by 2 bases and 3 bases, with 8 bases remaining between them. The CDR3 runs to 13 residues. Here the CDR3 reads CAWSKNSYNEQFF. CDR3 sequence (DNA): TGTGCCTGGAGTAAAAACAGCTACAATGAGCAGTTCTTC. The complete variable domain, with remaining parts taken from reference TRBV30 and TRBJ2-1, reads SQTIHQWPATLVQPVGSPLSLECTVEGTSNPNLYWYRQAAGRGLQLLFYSVGIGQISSEVPQNLSASRPQDRQFILSSKKLLLSDSGFYLCAWSKNSYNEQFFGPGTRLTVL.

The V and J genes are TRBV5-4 and TRBJ2-7; D is possibly TRBD1 (7 bases). This CDR3 has 16 amino acids. Germline CDR1 reads SGHNT; CDR2 reads YYREEE (reference sequence). V lost 3 bases and J 0 bases, leaving 16 bases between the germline ends. CDR3 DNA: TGTGCCAGCAGCTCCGGGGGACAGACAAACTCCTACGAGCAGTACTTC. Translation: CASSSGGQTNSYEQYF.

The J gene is TRBJ2-3, the V gene TRBV2; D call uncertain. Germline CDR1 reads SNHLY; CDR2 reads FYNNEI. V was shortened by 6 bases and J by 3 bases, with 7 bases between the two germline ends. The CDR3 runs 12 residues. The chain's CDR3 is CASRPQTDTQYF. For the CDR3, the DNA is TGTGCCAGCAGGCCACAAACAGATACGCAGTATTTT.

This rearrangement joins TRBV18 to TRBJ2-5; unclear D gene. Trimming shortened V by 3 bases and J by 4 bases, and 9 bases separated the two germline ends. The CDR3 sequence is 13 residues long. The V gene's germline CDR1 is KGHSH and CDR2 LQKENI. The CDR3 here is CASSPSQIETQYF. CDR3 sequence (DNA): TGTGCCAGCTCACCGTCACAGATAGAGACCCAGTACTTC.

The V gene is TRBV2, the J gene TRBJ1-5, with a weak D call TRBD1 (6 bases). Trimming pared 4 bases from V and 7 bases from J, leaving 14 bases between. This CDR3 contains 14 residues. Germline-derived CDR1 and CDR2 are SNHLY and FYNNEI. CDR3 amino acids: CASSVGQGTQPQHF. The CDR3 bases are TGTGCCAGCAGTGTGGGTCAGGGGACGCAGCCCCAGCATTTT.

This chain uses TRBV5-4 with TRBJ2-3, with 14 nucleotides matching TRBD2. The CDR3 is 17 amino acids. CDR1 and CDR2 (germline): SGHNT, YYREEE (reference sequence). J gave up 2 bases and V 3 bases, and 5 bases lay outside the gene matches. The CDR3 loop reads CASSSRTSGRLTDTQYF. For the CDR3, the DNA is TGTGCCAGCAGCTCACGGACTAGCGGGAGGCTCACAGATACGCAGTATTTT.

The chain joins TRBV30 to TRBJ2-5; 11 bases agree with TRBD1. V was clipped by 2 bases and J by 5 bases; unmatched bases: 7. The CDR3 runs to 15 residues. CDR1 and CDR2 from the germline V gene are GTSNPN and SVGIG (reference sequence). The CDR3 is CAWSRTGGGWETQYF. The CDR3 DNA sequence: TGTGCCTGGAGTAGGACAGGGGGCGGTTGGGAGACCCAGTACTTC.